This entry is about one T cell receptor (beta chain). The antigen remains undetermined. With baseline, cycle 4 day 1, and cycle 7 day 1 as timepoints, blood was sampled. Germline V CDR1 and CDR2: SGHRS, YFSETQ. The CDR3 has 13 amino acids. With 0 bases removed from V and 5 bases from J, the gap between germline ends came to 9 bases. TCRdb's table, derived via immunoSEQ multiplex PCR, lists solely in-frame clones and lacks some. The data show approximately 68,000 clones, around 93% seen once. The sample originates from a study of OX40 agonist ivuxolimab in advanced cancers. Study-wide background: Patients were dosed with the agonistic anti-OX40 (CD134) antibody ivuxolimab. Study-level findings and limits: Some of the nonresponding patients also showed low levels of normalized T-cell clonal expansion.

The receptor was derived from an adult with an advanced solid tumor such as melanoma, head and neck, liver or kidney cancer. This sample comprised CD4+ or CD8+ T cells sorted from blood, obtained in a trial of the OX40 agonist ivuxolimab. The J gene is TRBJ2-7, the V gene TRBV5-1, with D perhaps matching TRBD2 (6 bases). Here the CDR3 DNA reads TGCGCCAGCAGCTTGGCGGGAGCCGACGAGCAGTACTTC. Translating it yields CASSLAGADEQYF.